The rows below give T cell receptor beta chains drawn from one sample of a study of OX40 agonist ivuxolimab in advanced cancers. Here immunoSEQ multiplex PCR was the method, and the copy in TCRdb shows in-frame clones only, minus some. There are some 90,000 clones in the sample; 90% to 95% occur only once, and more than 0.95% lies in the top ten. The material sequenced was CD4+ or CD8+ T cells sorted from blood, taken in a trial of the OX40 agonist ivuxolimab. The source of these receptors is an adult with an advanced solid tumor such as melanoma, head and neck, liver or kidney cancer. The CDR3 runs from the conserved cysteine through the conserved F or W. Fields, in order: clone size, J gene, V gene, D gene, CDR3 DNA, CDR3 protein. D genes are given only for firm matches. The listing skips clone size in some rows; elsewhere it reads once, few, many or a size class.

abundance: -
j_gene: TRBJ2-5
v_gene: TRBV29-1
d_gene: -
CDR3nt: TGCAGCGTTGACTCGGGGCAGAGAGAGACCCAGTACTTC
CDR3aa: CSVDSGQRETQYF

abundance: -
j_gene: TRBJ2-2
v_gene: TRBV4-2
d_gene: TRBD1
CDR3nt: TGTGCCAGCAGCCTTGGACAGGGTCGGACCGGGGAGCTGTTTTTT
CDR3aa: CASSLGQGRTGELFF

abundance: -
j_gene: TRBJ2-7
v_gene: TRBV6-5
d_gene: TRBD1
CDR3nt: TGTGCCAGCAGTTACTCGTTGGGACAGGGCGTTAAGTACTTC
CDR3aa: CASSYSLGQGVKYF

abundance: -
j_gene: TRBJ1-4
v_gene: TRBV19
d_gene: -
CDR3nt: TGTGCCAGTTCAATGTCGCCCAGTTCAACGCCCCGGGAAAAACTGTTTTTT
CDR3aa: CASSMSPSSTPREKLFF

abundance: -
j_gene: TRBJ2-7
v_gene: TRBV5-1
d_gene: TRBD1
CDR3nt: TGCGCCAGCAGCCCACAGGGGGTGTCGTACGAGCAGTACTTC
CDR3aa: CASSPQGVSYEQYF

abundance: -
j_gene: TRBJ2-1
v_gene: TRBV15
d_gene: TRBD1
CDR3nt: TGTGCCACCAGCACTAGCCCGGGACAGGGCTCCAATGAGCAGTTCTTC
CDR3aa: CATSTSPGQGSNEQFF

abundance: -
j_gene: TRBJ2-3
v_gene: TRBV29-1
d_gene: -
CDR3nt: TGCAGCGTTTTGTCGAACAGGGGGGGAGCAGATACGCAGTATTTT
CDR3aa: CSVLSNRGGADTQYF

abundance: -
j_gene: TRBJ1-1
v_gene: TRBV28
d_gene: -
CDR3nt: TGTGCCAGCAGTCGGGTCGACAGGTTGAACACTGAAGCTTTCTTT
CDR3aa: CASSRVDRLNTEAFF

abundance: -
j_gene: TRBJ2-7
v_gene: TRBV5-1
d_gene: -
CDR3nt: TGCGCCAGCAGCAGGGAAGGGGAGCAGTACTTC
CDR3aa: CASSREGEQYF

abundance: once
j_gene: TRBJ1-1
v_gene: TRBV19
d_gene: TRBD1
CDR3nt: TGTGCCCCAAGAGGGACAGGGGGTACTGAAGCTTTCTTT
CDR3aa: CAPRGTGGTEAFF

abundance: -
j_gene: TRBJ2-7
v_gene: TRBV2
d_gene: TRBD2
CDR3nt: TGTGCCAGTGTGACTAGCGGGTCCTACGAGCAGTACTTC
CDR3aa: CASVTSGSYEQYF

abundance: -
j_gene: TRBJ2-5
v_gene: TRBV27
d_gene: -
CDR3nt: TGTGCCAGCAGTTCCCGCCCCGGGACCCAGTACTTC
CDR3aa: CASSSRPGTQYF

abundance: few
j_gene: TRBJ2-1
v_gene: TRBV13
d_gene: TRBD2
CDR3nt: TGTGCCAGCAGCTGGAGGACTAGCGGGGCGGATCCACATGAGCAGTTCTTC
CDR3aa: CASSWRTSGADPHEQFF

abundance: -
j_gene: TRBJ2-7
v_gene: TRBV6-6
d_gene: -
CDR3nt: TGTGCCAGCAGTTTTAAGTCAACAGCATCCTACGAGCAGTACTTC
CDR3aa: CASSFKSTASYEQYF

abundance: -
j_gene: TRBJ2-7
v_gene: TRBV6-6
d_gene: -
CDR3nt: TGTGCCAGCAGTTACTCGGGCCCACCCTACGAGCAGTACTTC
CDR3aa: CASSYSGPPYEQYF

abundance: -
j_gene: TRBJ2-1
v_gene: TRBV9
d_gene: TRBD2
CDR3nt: TGTGCCAGCAGCGGAGGCGCGGGAGGGGAGAATGAGCAGTTCTTC
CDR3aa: CASSGGAGGENEQFF

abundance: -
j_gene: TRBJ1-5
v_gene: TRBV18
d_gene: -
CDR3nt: TGTGCCAGCACTCCGAGGGACATCCTTTTTAGCAATCAGCCCCAGCATTTT
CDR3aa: CASTPRDILFSNQPQHF

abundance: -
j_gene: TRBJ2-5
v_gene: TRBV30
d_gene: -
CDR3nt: TGTGCCCCTCCTCGGACAGAGGAGCAAGAGACCCAGTACTTC
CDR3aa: CAPPRTEEQETQYF

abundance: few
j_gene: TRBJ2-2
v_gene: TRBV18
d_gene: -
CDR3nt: TGTGCCAGCTCCCCCCGGGACACTACCGGGGAGCTGTTTTTT
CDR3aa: CASSPRDTTGELFF

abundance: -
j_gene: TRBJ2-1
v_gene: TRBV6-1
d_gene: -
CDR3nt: TGTGCCAGCAGTGAAACGGTCCCAGCGGATGAGCAGTTCTTC
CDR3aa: CASSETVPADEQFF

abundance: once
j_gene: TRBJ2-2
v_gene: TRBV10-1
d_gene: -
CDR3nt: TGCGCCAGCAGTGAGCGAGGGAACACCGGGGAGCTGTTTTTT
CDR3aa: CASSERGNTGELFF

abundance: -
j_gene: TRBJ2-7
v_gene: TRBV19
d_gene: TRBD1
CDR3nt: TGTGCCAGTAGGAATCGGGCCGGGACAGGGGTAGACGAGCAGTACTTC
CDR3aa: CASRNRAGTGVDEQYF

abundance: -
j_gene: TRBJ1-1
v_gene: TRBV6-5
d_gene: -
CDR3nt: TGTGCCAGCAGCGACCTGGGGGGCAAGAACACTGAAGCTTTCTTT
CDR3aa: CASSDLGGKNTEAFF

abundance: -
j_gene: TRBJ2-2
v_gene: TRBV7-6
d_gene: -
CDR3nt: TGTGCCAGCAGCTTATGGGAGAAGGCCACCGGGGAGCTGTTTTTT
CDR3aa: CASSLWEKATGELFF

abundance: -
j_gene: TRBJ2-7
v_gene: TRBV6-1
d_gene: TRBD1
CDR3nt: TGTGCCAGCAGGCAGGGGGCGGGTGTCTCCTACGAGCAGTACTTC
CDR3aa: CASRQGAGVSYEQYF

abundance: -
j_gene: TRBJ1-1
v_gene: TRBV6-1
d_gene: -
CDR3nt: TGTGCCAGCAGTGAGAACAGGGCCCAGGGAGCTTTCTTT
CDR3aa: CASSENRAQGAFF

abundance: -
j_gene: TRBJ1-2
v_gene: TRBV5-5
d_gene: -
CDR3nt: TGTGCCAGCAGCCTAAGCCTCGACCCTAACTATGGCTACACCTTC
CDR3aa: CASSLSLDPNYGYTF

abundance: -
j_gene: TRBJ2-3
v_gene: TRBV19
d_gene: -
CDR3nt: TGTGCCAGTAGGGACTTTGGGGCAAGCACAGATACGCAGTATTTT
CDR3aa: CASRDFGASTDTQYF

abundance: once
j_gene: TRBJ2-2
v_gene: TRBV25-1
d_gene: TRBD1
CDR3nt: TGTGCCAGCAGTGTCGGGACAGCGAACACCGGGGAGCTGTTTTTT
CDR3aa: CASSVGTANTGELFF

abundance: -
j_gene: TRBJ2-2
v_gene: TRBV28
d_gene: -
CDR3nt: TGTGCCAGCATCGAGGGGTCAGTCTTGAACACCGGGGAGCTGTTTTTT
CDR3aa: CASIEGSVLNTGELFF

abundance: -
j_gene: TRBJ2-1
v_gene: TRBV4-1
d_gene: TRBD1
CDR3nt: TGCGCCAGCAGCCTCCAGGGGGTCTCCTACAATGAGCAGTTCTTC
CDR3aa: CASSLQGVSYNEQFF

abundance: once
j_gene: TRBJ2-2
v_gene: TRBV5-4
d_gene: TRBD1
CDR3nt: TGTGCCAGCAGCAACGGGGGGACAGGGGGCGTTGTAATCCGGGAGCTGTTTTTT
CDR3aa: CASSNGGTGGVVIRELFF

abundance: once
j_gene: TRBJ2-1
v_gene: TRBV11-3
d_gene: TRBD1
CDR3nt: TGTGCCAGCAGCTTAGAACGACAGGGAGTGGAGTTCTTC
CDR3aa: CASSLERQGVEFF

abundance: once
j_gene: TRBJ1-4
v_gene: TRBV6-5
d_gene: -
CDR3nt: TGTGCCAGCAGAAAACTTTCGGGGGGTAATGAAAAACTGTTTTTT
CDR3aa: CASRKLSGGNEKLFF

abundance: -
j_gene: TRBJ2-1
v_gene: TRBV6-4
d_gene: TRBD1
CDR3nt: TGTGCCAGCAGTGACTTCGACAGGGGGGTTAGCGCGAGAGGCAATGAGCAGTTCTTC
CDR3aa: CASSDFDRGVSARGNEQFF

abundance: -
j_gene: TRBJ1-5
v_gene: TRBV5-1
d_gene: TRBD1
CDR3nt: TGCGCCAGCAGCTTGGGTCTGGGACAGGGCAATCAGCCCCAGCATTTT
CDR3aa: CASSLGLGQGNQPQHF

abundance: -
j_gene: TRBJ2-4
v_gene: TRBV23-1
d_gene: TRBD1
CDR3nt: TGCGCCAGCAGTCCTCAGGGGGATGAGGCCAAAAACATTCAGTACTTC
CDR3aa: CASSPQGDEAKNIQYF

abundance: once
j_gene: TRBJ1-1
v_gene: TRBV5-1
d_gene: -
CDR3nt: TGCGCCAGCAGCTTGGAGGTTCAGACGAACACTGAAGCTTTCTTT
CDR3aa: CASSLEVQTNTEAFF

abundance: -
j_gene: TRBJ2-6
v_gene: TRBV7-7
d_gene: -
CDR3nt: TGTGCTAGCAGCCCCCAGACTGGGGCCAACGTCCTGACTTTC
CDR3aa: CASSPQTGANVLTF

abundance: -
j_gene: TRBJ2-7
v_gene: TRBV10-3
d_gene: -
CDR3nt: TGTGCCATCAGTGACTACGAGCAGTACTTC
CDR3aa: CAISDYEQYF

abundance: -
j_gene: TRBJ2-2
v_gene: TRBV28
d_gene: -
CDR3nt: TGTGCCAGCTCCACAGGAGGGCCAAACACCGGGGAGCTGTTTTTT
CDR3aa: CASSTGGPNTGELFF

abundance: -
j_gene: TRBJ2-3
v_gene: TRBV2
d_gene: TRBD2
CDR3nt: TGTGCCAGCAGCCGACTAGCGGGAGGAACAGATACGCAGTATTTT
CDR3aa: CASSRLAGGTDTQYF

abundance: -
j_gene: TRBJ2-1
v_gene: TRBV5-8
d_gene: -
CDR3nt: TGTGCCAGCAGCTTGCGGGGCAGCTCCTACAATGAGCAGTTCTTC
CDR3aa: CASSLRGSSYNEQFF

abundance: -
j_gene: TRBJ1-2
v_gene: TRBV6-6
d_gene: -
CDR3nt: TGTGCCAGCAGTTACTCGGGGCCCTCTACCTACACCTTC
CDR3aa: CASSYSGPSTYTF

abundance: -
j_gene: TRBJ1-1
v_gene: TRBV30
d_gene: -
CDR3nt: TGTGCCTGGAGTGTATTACCTCAGAACACTGAAGCTTTCTTT
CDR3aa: CAWSVLPQNTEAFF

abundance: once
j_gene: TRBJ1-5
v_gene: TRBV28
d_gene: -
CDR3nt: TGTGCCAGCAGTTTTCAGGGCCCCAGTAGATTTGGGAGCAATCAGCCCCAGCATTTT
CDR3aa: CASSFQGPSRFGSNQPQHF

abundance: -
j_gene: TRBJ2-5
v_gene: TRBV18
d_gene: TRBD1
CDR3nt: TGTGCCAGCTCACCAGGGACAGGGGTTAAGACCCAGTACTTC
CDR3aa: CASSPGTGVKTQYF

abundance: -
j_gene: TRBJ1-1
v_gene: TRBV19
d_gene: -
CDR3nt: TGTGCCAGTAGTATAGGAAAAAGGGTGGGATTGCCTCTGAACACTGAAGCTTTCTTT
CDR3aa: CASSIGKRVGLPLNTEAFF

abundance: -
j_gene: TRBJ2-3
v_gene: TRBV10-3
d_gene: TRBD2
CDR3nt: TGTGCCATCACCTTAGCGGGAGGGGCCACAGATACGCAGTATTTT
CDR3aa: CAITLAGGATDTQYF

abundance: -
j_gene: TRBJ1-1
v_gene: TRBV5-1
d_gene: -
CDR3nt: TGCGCCAGCAGCACGGGACAGAACACTGAAGCTTTCTTT
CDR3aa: CASSTGQNTEAFF

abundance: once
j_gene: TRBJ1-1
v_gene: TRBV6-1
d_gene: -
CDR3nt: TGTGCCAGCAGTGAAGTCCTGTCGAGGGTGAACACTGAAGCTTTCTTT
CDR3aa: CASSEVLSRVNTEAFF

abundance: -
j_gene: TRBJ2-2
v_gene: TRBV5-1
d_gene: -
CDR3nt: TGCGCCAGCAGCGCAGGTAGAGCCGGGGAGCTGTTTTTT
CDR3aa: CASSAGRAGELFF

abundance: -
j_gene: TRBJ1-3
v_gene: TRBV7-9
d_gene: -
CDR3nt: TGTGCCAGCAGCCGAGGGTGGCAGAGCCAATCTGGAAACACCATATATTTT
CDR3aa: CASSRGWQSQSGNTIYF

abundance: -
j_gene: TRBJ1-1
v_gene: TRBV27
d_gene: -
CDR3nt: TGTGCCAGCAGGTCAACAGGGATGAAAGCTTTCTTT
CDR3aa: CASRSTGMKAFF